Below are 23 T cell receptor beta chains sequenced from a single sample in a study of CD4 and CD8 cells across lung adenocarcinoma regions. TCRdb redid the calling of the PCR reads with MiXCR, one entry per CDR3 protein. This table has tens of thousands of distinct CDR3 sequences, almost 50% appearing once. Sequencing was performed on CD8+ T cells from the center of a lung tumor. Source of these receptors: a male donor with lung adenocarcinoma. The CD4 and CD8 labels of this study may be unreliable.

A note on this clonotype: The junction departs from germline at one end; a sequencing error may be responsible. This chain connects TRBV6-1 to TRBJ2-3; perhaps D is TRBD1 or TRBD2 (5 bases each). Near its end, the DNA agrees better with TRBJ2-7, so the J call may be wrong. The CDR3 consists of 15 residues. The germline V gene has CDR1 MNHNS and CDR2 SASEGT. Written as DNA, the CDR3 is TGTGCCAGCGGTGAGGGGTCAGGAGCGGAAAATACGCAGTACTTC. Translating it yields CASGEGSGAENTQYF.

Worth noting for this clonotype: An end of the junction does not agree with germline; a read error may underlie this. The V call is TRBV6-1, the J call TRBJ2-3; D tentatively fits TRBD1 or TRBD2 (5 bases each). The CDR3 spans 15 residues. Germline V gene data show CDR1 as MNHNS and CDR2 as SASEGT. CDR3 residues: CASGPGPSLTDMQYF. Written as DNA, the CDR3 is TGTGCCAGCGGTCCGGGGCCCTCGCTCACAGACATGCAGTATTTC.

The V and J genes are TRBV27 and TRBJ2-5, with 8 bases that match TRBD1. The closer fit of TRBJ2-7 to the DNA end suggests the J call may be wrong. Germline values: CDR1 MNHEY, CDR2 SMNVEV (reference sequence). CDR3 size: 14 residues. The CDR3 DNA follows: TGTGCCAGCAGTCCCCGGACAGGGATGAACGAGCAGTACTTC. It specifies CASSPRTGMNEQYF.

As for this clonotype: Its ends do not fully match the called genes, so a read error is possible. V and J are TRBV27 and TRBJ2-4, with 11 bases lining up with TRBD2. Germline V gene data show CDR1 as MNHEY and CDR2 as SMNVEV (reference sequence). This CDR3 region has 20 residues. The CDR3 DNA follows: TGTGCCAGCAGTCCCCGCCGGAGTAGCGGGGGGGCGTATGGCACAAACACTCAGTACTTC. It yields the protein CASSPRRSSGGAYGTNTQYF.

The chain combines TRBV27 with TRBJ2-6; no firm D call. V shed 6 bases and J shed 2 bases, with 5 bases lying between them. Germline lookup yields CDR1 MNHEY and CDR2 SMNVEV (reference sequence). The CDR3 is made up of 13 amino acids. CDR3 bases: TGTGCCAGCAGGAAAACTGGGGCCAACGTCCTGACTTTC. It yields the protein CASRKTGANVLTF.

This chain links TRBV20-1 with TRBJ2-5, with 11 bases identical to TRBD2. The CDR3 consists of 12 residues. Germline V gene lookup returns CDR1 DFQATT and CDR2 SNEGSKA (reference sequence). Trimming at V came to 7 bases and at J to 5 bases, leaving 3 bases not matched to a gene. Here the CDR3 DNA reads TGCAGTGTAGCTAGCGGGAGGGAGACCCAGTACTTC. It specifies CSVASGRETQYF.

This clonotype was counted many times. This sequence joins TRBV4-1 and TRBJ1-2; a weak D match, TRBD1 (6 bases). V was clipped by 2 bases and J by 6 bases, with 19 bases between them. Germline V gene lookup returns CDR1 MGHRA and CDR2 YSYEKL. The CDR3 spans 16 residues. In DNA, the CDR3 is TGCGCCAGCAGCCAATTTTTACTCAGGGGCTCAGATGGCTACACCTTC. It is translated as CASSQFLLRGSDGYTF.

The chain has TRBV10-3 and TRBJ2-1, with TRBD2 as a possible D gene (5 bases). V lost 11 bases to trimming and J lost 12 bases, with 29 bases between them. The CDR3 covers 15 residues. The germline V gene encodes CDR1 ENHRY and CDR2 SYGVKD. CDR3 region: CALGYQAVRENTQFF. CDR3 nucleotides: TGTGCCCTGGGTTACCAGGCTGTGAGGGAAAATACGCAGTTCTTC.

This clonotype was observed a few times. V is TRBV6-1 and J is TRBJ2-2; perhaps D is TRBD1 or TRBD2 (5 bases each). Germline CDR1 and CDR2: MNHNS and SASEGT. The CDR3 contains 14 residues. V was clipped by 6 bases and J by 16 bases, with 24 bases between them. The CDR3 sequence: CASSRQPGIGAQFF. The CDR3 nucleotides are TGTGCCAGCAGCCGACAGCCGGGCATCGGGGCGCAGTTTTTT.

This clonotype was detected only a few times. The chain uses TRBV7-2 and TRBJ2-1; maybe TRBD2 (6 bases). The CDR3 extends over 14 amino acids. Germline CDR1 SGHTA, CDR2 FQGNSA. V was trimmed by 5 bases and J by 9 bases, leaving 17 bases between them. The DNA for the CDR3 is TGTGCCAGCAGCCCTAGTGGGGGACTTTTTGAGCAGTTCTTC. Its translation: CASSPSGGLFEQFF.

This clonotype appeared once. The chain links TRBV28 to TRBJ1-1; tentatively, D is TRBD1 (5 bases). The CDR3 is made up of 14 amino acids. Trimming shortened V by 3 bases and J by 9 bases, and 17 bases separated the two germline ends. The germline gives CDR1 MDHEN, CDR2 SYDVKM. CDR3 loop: CASSLDQGNSKAFF. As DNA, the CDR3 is TGTGCCAGCAGTTTGGATCAGGGTAATTCGAAAGCTTTCTTT.

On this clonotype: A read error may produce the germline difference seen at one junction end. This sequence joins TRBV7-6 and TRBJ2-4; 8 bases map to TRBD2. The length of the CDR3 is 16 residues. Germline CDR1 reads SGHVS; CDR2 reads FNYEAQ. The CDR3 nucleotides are TGTGCCAGCAGCCTCGGGGGGGCCCGCGCCAAAGACACTCAGTATTTC. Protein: CASSLGGARAKDTQYF.

CDR3 DNA: TGCAGTGCTAGGGCAGGGAGCGGGGAAAACATTCAGTACTTC. This translates into CSARAGSGENIQYF. The chain recombines TRBV20-1 with TRBJ2-4; 7 bases agree with TRBD2. With 3 bases clipped from V and 5 bases from J, the junction kept 7 bases outside the gene matches. CDR1 is DFQATT and CDR2 is SNEGSKA in the germline V gene (reference sequence). This CDR3 region has 14 residues.

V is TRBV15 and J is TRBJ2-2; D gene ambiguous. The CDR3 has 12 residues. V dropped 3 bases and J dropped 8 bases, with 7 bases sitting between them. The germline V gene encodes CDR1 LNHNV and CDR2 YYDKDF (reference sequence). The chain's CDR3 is CATSRVGGELFF. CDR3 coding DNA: TGTGCCACCAGCAGGGTGGGGGGGGAGCTGTTTTTT. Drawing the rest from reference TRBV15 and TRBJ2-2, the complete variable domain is DAMVIQNPRYQVTQFGKPVTLSCSQTLNHNVMYWYQQKSSQAPKLLFHYYDKDFNNEADTPDNFQSRRPNTSFCFLDIRSPGLGDTAMYLCATSRVGGELFFGEGSRLTVL.

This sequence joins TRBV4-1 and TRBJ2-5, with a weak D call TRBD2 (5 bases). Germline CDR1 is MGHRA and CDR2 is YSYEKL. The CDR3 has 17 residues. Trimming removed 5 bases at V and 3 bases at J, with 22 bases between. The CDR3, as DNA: TGCGCCAGCAGCGCGGGTATCGGGCGCGAGCCCAAAGAGACCCAGTACTTC. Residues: CASSAGIGREPKETQYF.

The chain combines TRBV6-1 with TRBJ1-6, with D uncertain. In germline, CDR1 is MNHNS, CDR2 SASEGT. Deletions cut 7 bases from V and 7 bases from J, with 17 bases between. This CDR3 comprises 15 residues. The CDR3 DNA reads TGTGCCAGCAAGGAGAAGGTCAACCTCAATTCACCCCTCCACTTT. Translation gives CASKEKVNLNSPLHF.

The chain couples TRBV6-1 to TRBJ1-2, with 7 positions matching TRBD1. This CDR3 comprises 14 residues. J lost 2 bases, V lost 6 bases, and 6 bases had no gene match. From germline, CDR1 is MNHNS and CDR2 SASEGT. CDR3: CASRPGQENYGYTF. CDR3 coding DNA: TGTGCCAGCAGACCCGGACAGGAGAACTATGGCTACACCTTC.

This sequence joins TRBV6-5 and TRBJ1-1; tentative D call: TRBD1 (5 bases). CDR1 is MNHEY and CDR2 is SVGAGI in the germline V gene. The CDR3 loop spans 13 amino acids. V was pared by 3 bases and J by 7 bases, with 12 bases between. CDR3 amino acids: CASSYRRAREAFF. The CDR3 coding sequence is TGTGCCAGCAGTTATCGCAGGGCGCGTGAAGCTTTCTTT.

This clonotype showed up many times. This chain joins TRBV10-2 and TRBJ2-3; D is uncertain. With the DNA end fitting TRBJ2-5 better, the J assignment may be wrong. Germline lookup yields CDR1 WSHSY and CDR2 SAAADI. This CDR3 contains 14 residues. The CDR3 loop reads CASGTPRLGETQYF. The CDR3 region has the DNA TGCGCCAGTGGCACACCGCGTCTTGGTGAGACCCAGTACTTC.

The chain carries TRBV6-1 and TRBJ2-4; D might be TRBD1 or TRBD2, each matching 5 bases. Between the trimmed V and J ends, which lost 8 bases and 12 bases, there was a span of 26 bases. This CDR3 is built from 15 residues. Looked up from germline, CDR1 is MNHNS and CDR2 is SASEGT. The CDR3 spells CASSTGRRAKDTQYF. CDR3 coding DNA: TGTGCCAGCTCCACGGGGCGGCGAGCCAAAGACACTCAGTACTTC.

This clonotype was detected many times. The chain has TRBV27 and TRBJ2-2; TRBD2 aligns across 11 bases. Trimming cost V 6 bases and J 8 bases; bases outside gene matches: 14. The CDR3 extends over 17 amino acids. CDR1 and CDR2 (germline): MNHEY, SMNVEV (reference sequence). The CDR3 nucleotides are TGTGCCAGCAGCTTTCCACGGGTAGCGGGAGGGTCGGGGGAGCTGTTTTTT. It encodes CASSFPRVAGGSGELFF.

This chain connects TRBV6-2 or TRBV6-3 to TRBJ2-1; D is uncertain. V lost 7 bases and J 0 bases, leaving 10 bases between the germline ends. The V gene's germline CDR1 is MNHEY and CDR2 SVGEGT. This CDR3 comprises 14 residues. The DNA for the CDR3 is TGTGCCAGCACCCAGCTAAGCTCCTACAATGAGCAGTTCTTC. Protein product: CASTQLSSYNEQFF.

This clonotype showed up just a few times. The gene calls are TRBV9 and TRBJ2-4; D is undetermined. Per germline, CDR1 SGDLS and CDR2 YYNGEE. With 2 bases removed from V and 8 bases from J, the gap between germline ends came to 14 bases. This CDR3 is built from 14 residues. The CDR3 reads CASSVSGQMDIQYF. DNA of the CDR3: TGTGCCAGCAGCGTGAGTGGCCAGATGGACATTCAGTACTTC.